This T cell receptor (beta chain) was retrieved from a study of beta chain features in type 1 diabetes. Reverse transcription of all isolated RNA meant that expressed TCRB transcripts were sequenced. The repertoire was sequenced with immunoSEQ multiplex PCR; TCRdb's copy has only in-frame clones and lacks some. The repertoire includes approximately 340,000 clones, about 15% of them detected once, and around 0.02% sits in the top ten. Trimming removed 5 bases from V and 4 bases from J; junction bases left unmatched: 5. Germline lookup yields CDR1 LNHDA and CDR2 SQIVND (reference sequence). The CDR3 is made up of 14 amino acids.

Material for sequencing was naive CD4+ T cells from blood. The chain joins TRBV19 to TRBJ1-2, with TRBD1 matching 9 bases. The TCR was taken from a woman between 18 and 30 years old in good health. The CDR3 sequence: CASSETGQGYGYTF. CDR3 nucleotide sequence: TGTGCCAGTAGTGAAACGGGACAGGGCTATGGCTACACCTTC.